These 7 T cell receptor beta chains came from one sample sequenced in a study of molecular identifiers for immune sequencing clone quantification. Via MiXCR, TCRdb re-called the PCR reads, giving one row per CDR3 protein. The sample gives approximately 680,000 distinct CDR3 sequences, about 25% of which show up once; 0.6% to 0.9% is in the top ten. Sequencing was done on a sample of naive CD8+ T cells from blood, with Jurkat cell RNA spiked in. The subset here: FACS-sorted CD8+CD4-CCR7+CD45RA+ naive T cells. Receptor source: a human donor in good health. Some libraries in this study had Jurkat cell RNA spiked in.

Turning to this clonotype: The junction differs from germline at one of its ends, possibly a read error. The chain couples TRBV27 to TRBJ1-2; D call uncertain. Germline V gene data show CDR1 as MNHEY and CDR2 as SMNVEV (reference sequence). The CDR3 is 13 amino acids. The CDR3 region is CASSLYENCGYTF. The CDR3 region has the DNA TGTGCCAGCAGTTTATACGAGAACTGTGGCTACACCTTC.

This clonotype was counted between two and nine times. V and J are TRBV30 and TRBJ1-2; 10 bases are shared with TRBD1. This CDR3 has 15 residues. Trimming at V came to 5 bases and at J to 8 bases, leaving 14 bases not matched to a gene. Germline loops: CDR1 GTSNPN, CDR2 SVGIG (reference sequence). This chain's CDR3 is CAWFPGQGPGIGYTF. The CDR3, as DNA: TGTGCCTGGTTTCCGGGACAGGGGCCTGGAATAGGCTACACCTTC.

This clonotype was picked up many times. In DNA form, the CDR3 reads TGTGCCAGCAGCCAAGGTGCCCGGGGCGCAGATACGCAGTATTTT. It yields the protein CASSQGARGADTQYF. The V gene is TRBV14, the J gene TRBJ2-3; D is perhaps TRBD1 or TRBD2 (5 bases each). This CDR3 region has 15 residues. From germline, CDR1 is SGHDN and CDR2 FVKESK. Trimming stripped 1 base from V and 4 bases from J, with 12 bases between.

There are a few counts of this clonotype. The chain recombines TRBV18 with TRBJ2-1; 8 bases line up with TRBD1. CDR1 is KGHSH and CDR2 is LQKENI in the germline V gene. V gave up 3 bases and J gave up 8 bases; unmatched junction bases: 9. This CDR3 comprises 15 residues. DNA for the CDR3: TGTGCCAGCTCACCCGCTCCAGACAGGGGAGATGAGCAGTTCTTC. Its protein product is CASSPAPDRGDEQFF. The full variable domain, with the rest looked up from reference TRBV18 and TRBJ2-1, is NAGVMQNPRHLVRRRGQEARLRCSPMKGHSHVYWYRQLPEEGLKFMVYLQKENIIDESGMPKERFSAEFPKEGPSILRIQQVVRGDSAAYFCASSPAPDRGDEQFFGPGTRLTVL.

This clonotype was counted only a few times. The genes are TRBV12-3 or TRBV12-4 and TRBJ1-2; perhaps TRBD1 as D (6 bases). The CDR3 totals 14 residues. With 7 bases removed from V and 3 bases from J, the gap between germline ends came to 15 bases. The CDR3 nucleotides read TGTGCCAGCAAGGGAGAGGACAGCTACTATGGCTACACCTTC. Its translation is CASKGEDSYYGYTF.

This clonotype was seen a handful of times. The gene calls are TRBV6-6 and TRBJ2-3; 7 nucleotides match TRBD1. CDR3 size: 15 residues. From germline, CDR1 is MNHNY and CDR2 SVGAGI (reference sequence). V was pared by 9 bases and J by 0 bases, with 9 bases of the junction left unmatched. CDR3 DNA sequence: TGTGCCAGTAGCCACAGGGGACCTAGCACAGATACGCAGTATTTT. Translating gives CASSHRGPSTDTQYF.

This clonotype was recorded only once. V is TRBV18 and J is TRBJ2-7; D gene uncertain. The V end was cut by 1 base, the J end by 0 bases, with 13 bases between. Germline V gene lookup returns CDR1 KGHSH and CDR2 LQKENI. The CDR3 consists of 16 residues. CDR3 bases: TGTGCCAGCTCACCACTCATCGCGCGGAACTCCTACGAGCAGTACTTC. Its protein is CASSPLIARNSYEQYF.